This T cell receptor (beta chain) was observed in a study of blood T cell repertoires in COVID-19. Study as a whole: The study drew acute and convalescent COVID-19 samples from the United States, Italy and Spain.

Under the authors' procedure: Reference gene primer amplification yielded estimated nucleated cell counts. Generated by immunoSEQ multiplex PCR, the TCRdb table keeps only in-frame clones and is missing some. V and J calls and clone size are given by that table; D and trimming were obtained from the DNA. Altogether 250,000 to 300,000 clones are present, approximately 85% being singletons, with the ten largest covering 11%. Deletions cut 3 bases from V and 0 bases from J, with 18 bases between. This CDR3 has 18 amino acids. CDR1 LNHDA and CDR2 SQIVND come from the germline V gene (reference sequence).

V gene TRBV19 combines with J gene TRBJ1-3; unclear D gene. The sequencing input was peripheral blood. The source of this sequence is a woman between 70 and 85 years old with acute or convalescent COVID-19. The CDR3 DNA reads as TGTGCCAGTAGTATGTCCTCCTTACTGATCCGCTCTGGAAACACCATATATTTT. Its translation: CASSMSSLLIRSGNTIYF.